Following are 24 T cell receptor beta chains from one sample sequenced in a study of blood T cell repertoires in COVID-19. TCRdb keeps only in-frame clones here, not all; method: immunoSEQ multiplex PCR. The table shows 140,000 or so clones, with about 80% occurring only once. The sequencing sample was made of peripheral blood. The receptors shown here come from a woman at least 80 years old with acute or convalescent COVID-19.

The rearrangement uses TRBV7-2 and TRBJ2-3; 11 nucleotides agree with TRBD1. The germline V gene has CDR1 SGHTA and CDR2 FQGNSA. The CDR3 runs 14 residues. J gave up 5 bases and V 5 bases, and 3 bases lay outside the gene matches. This CDR3 is CASSLGQGEDTQYF. As DNA, the CDR3 is TGTGCCAGCAGCCTGGGACAGGGGGAAGATACGCAGTATTTT. The variable domain in full, with the rest retrieved from reference TRBV7-2 and TRBJ2-3, is GAGVSQSPSNKVTEKGKDVELRCDPISGHTALYWYRQSLGQGLEFLIYFQGNSAPDKSGLPSDRFSAERTGGSVSTLTIQRTQQEDSAVYLCASSLGQGEDTQYFGPGTRLTVL.

This clone was seen more than once but under ten times. An end of the junction does not agree with germline; a read error may underlie this. V gene TRBV7-8 combines with J gene TRBJ2-7; the D gene is possibly TRBD2 (6 bases). CDR1 SGHVS and CDR2 FQNEAQ come from the germline V gene. There are 14 residues in the CDR3. As DNA, the CDR3 is TGTGCCAGCAGTTTAGGAGGGTTTAGCTACGAGCAGTACTTC. Translated, it gives CASSLGGFSYEQYF.

The rearrangement joins TRBV5-4 to TRBJ2-1; TRBD2 matches 10 bases. V dropped 0 bases and J dropped 5; count of bases not matched to a gene: 8. This CDR3 is built from 17 residues. Per germline, CDR1 SGHNT and CDR2 YYREEE (reference sequence). The CDR3 protein is CASSLVLIAGGNNEQFF. CDR3 sequence (DNA): TGTGCCAGCAGCTTGGTCCTAATAGCGGGGGGCAACAATGAGCAGTTCTTC.

The CDR3 here is CASSHTDEQYF. Written as DNA, the CDR3 is TGTGCCAGCAGCCATACGGACGAGCAGTACTTC. The chain combines TRBV14 with TRBJ2-7; unclear D gene. The CDR3 is 11 residues long. Germline-derived CDR1 and CDR2 are SGHDN and FVKESK. V was cut by 3 bases and J by 5 bases, with 5 bases left in between.

Only one count was recorded for this clone. V and J are TRBV9 and TRBJ2-2, with D perhaps TRBD1 (7 bases). Trimming cost V 4 bases and J 5 bases, with 12 bases left between them. The CDR3 has 14 residues. Germline values: CDR1 SGDLS, CDR2 YYNGEE. For the CDR3, the DNA is TGTGCCAGCAGCTCCAGGGGGGTAACCGGGGAGCTGTTTTTT. Encoded protein: CASSSRGVTGELFF.

V usage is TRBV7-2 and J usage is TRBJ2-6; no definite D call. Germline CDR1 reads SGHTA; CDR2 reads FQGNSA. Deletions cut 6 bases from V and 0 bases from J, with 9 bases between. CDR3 length: 15 residues. The CDR3 DNA follows: TGTGCCAGCAGTCTAACTGGCTCTGGGGCCAACGTCCTGACTTTC. Translation: CASSLTGSGANVLTF.

The V and J genes are TRBV7-9 and TRBJ1-2; D unresolved. Germline V gene lookup returns CDR1 SEHNR and CDR2 FQNEAQ (reference sequence). This CDR3 comprises 14 residues. Trimming pared 2 bases from V and 7 bases from J, leaving 14 bases between. This CDR3 reads CASSLFTSTGGYTF. Here the CDR3 DNA reads TGTGCCAGCAGCTTATTTACCTCAACGGGTGGCTACACCTTC.

The chain uses TRBV2 and TRBJ1-2; D unresolved. Trimming took off 7 bases at V and 13 bases at J, with 25 bases between the two ends. CDR3 length: 14 amino acids. Germline V CDR1 and CDR2: SNHLY, FYNNEI. DNA of the CDR3: TGTGCCAGCACCCTAAACCTAGCCTCGGCCCCCCTCACCTTC. This translates into CASTLNLASAPLTF.

This chain links TRBV5-1 with TRBJ2-1; D may be TRBD1 (6 bases). The germline V gene has CDR1 SGHRS and CDR2 YFSETQ. The CDR3 runs 13 residues. V was pared by 0 bases and J by 7 bases, with 8 bases between. CDR3 sequence (DNA): TGCGCCAGCAGCTTGGACAGGGTTAATGAGCAGTTCTTC. Its translation: CASSLDRVNEQFF. The full variable domain, completed using reference TRBV5-1 and TRBJ2-1, is KAGVTQTPRYLIKTRGQQVTLSCSPISGHRSVSWYQQTPGQGLQFLFEYFSETQRNKGNFPGRFSGRQFSNSRSEMNVSTLELGDSALYLCASSLDRVNEQFFGPGTRLTVL.

The rearrangement links TRBV6-2 or TRBV6-3 to TRBJ2-7; unclear D gene. Germline V CDR1 and CDR2: MNHEY, SVGEGT. The CDR3 is made up of 12 amino acids. The ends were cut back, 4 bases at V and 9 bases at J, with 13 bases in the middle. The CDR3 loop reads CASSSALLRQYF. The CDR3 DNA follows: TGTGCCAGCAGTTCCGCCCTACTACGGCAGTACTTC.

This clone occurred once. The genes are TRBV4-1 and TRBJ2-1; perhaps TRBD1 as D (5 bases). V dropped 1 base and J dropped 12 bases, with 25 bases sitting between them. The germline V gene encodes CDR1 MGHRA and CDR2 YSYEKL. The CDR3 contains 17 residues. This CDR3 reads CASSQVPAGRALGGQFF. The CDR3 coding sequence is TGCGCCAGCAGCCAAGTACCCGCCGGCAGGGCCCTGGGTGGGCAGTTCTTC.

CDR3 region: CASTRDRAQPQHF. The CDR3 DNA sequence: TGTGCCAGTACGCGGGACAGGGCTCAGCCCCAGCATTTT. This chain connects TRBV19 to TRBJ1-5; TRBD1 aligns across 9 bases. The V and J ends lost 7 bases and 6 bases, in that order; junction bases with no gene match: 4. This CDR3 contains 13 residues. Germline V CDR1 and CDR2: LNHDA, SQIVND (reference sequence).

The V gene is TRBV3-1 (or the pseudogene TRBV3-2), the J gene TRBJ1-2, with 9 bases that match TRBD1. The CDR3 runs to 14 residues. CDR1 and CDR2 from the germline V gene are LGHDT and YNNKEL (reference sequence). The V and J ends lost 7 bases and 6 bases, in that order; junction bases with no gene match: 9. The CDR3 sequence: CASNQNTGGHGYTF. CDR3 nucleotide sequence: TGTGCCAGCAACCAGAATACAGGGGGCCATGGCTACACCTTC.

The rearrangement joins TRBV5-4 to TRBJ1-1, with a tentative D call TRBD1 (6 bases). CDR1 is SGHNT, CDR2 YYREEE, per germline (reference sequence). CDR3 length: 14 residues. Trimming stripped 3 bases from V and 4 bases from J, with 13 bases between. CDR3 residues: CASSWAGGPTEAFF. The CDR3, as DNA: TGTGCCAGCAGCTGGGCGGGGGGGCCCACTGAAGCTTTCTTT.

The rearrangement links TRBV5-4 to TRBJ1-2; D gene unclear. CDR1 is SGHNT and CDR2 is YYREEE in the germline V gene (reference sequence). Trimming pared 3 bases from V and 5 bases from J, leaving 11 bases between. The CDR3 is 13 residues long. The CDR3 bases are TGTGCCAGCAGCTCCGGGGATAGTTATGGCTACACCTTC. This encodes CASSSGDSYGYTF. Supplemented by reference TRBV5-4 and TRBJ1-2, the full variable domain reads ETGVTQSPTHLIKTRGQQVTLRCSSQSGHNTVSWYQQALGQGPQFIFQYYREEENGRGNFPPRFSGLQFPNYSSELNVNALELDDSALYLCASSSGDSYGYTFGSGTRLTVV.

This chain joins TRBV27 and TRBJ2-1; TRBD2 might be the D (6 bases). This CDR3 spans 16 amino acids. V lost 5 bases and J lost 8, with 22 bases in between. Germline V lookup: CDR1 MNHEY, CDR2 SMNVEV (reference sequence). CDR3 nucleotides: TGTGCCAGCAGTGCCCCCGGGACTCGCATAGAGGATGAGCAGTTCTTC. Its translation: CASSAPGTRIEDEQFF.

This sequence joins TRBV6-1 and TRBJ2-7; tentatively, D is TRBD1 (5 bases). CDR1 and CDR2 (germline): MNHNS, SASEGT. The V gene lost 3 bases and the J gene lost 3 bases, with 15 bases spanning the gap. The CDR3 spans 15 residues. CDR3 amino acids: CASSDPLKGRYEQYF. The CDR3 DNA reads as TGTGCCAGCAGTGATCCCCTGAAGGGGCGCTACGAGCAGTACTTC.

The chain is built from TRBV10-1 and TRBJ1-1; TRBD1 aligns across 7 bases. Germline loops: CDR1 WNHNN, CDR2 SYGVQD (reference sequence). This CDR3 is built from 14 residues. V lost 3 bases and J lost 1; bases outside the gene matches: 2. CDR3 residues: CASSDGTENTEAFF. The CDR3 bases are TGCGCCAGCAGTGATGGGACAGAGAACACTGAAGCTTTCTTT.

This rearrangement joins TRBV7-2 to TRBJ1-1; weak D call: TRBD1 (5 bases). The germline V gene has CDR1 SGHTA and CDR2 FQGNSA. The CDR3 has 16 residues. V dropped 2 bases and J dropped 1 base, with 14 bases sitting between them. CDR3 nucleotides: TGTGCCAGCAGCTTATACGCTGGGGCCGGGAACACTGAAGCTTTCTTT. It is translated as CASSLYAGAGNTEAFF.

The chain couples TRBV29-1 to TRBJ1-2; 7 bases are shared with TRBD1. This CDR3 region has 12 residues. Germline V gene data show CDR1 as SQVTM and CDR2 as ANQGSEA. The junction had 5 bases not matched to a gene; V was cut back by 6 bases and J by 4 bases. CDR3 sequence reads: CSVSGTAYGYTF. The CDR3 DNA is TGCAGCGTCTCCGGGACAGCCTATGGCTACACCTTC.

The rearrangement joins TRBV2 to TRBJ1-4; the D gene is possibly TRBD1 (5 bases). Trimming took off 6 bases at V and 4 bases at J, with 15 bases between the two ends. The CDR3 length is 15 residues. In germline, CDR1 is SNHLY, CDR2 FYNNEI. CDR3 bases: TGTGCCAGCAGAGTGGAGAGAAGGGGTAATGAAAAACTGTTTTTT. Protein product: CASRVERRGNEKLFF.

The rearrangement links TRBV15 to TRBJ1-2; 8 nucleotides agree with TRBD1. Germline CDR1 is LNHNV and CDR2 is YYDKDF (reference sequence). V lost 0 bases to trimming and J lost 0 bases; unmatched junction nucleotides: 9. The CDR3 length is 18 residues. DNA for the CDR3: TGTGCCACCAGCAGAGATCTGATATCGACAGGGGCTAACTATGGCTACACCTTC. This translates into CATSRDLISTGANYGYTF.

This clone was recorded a few times. This rearrangement joins TRBV29-1 to TRBJ2-7; TRBD1 matches at 9 bases. The CDR3 spans 12 residues. The V gene end was trimmed by 6 bases and the J gene end by 6 bases; junction bases not matched to a gene: 6. Germline CDR1 and CDR2: SQVTM and ANQGSEA. CDR3 amino acids: CSVGQGLGEQYF. Written as DNA, the CDR3 is TGCAGCGTCGGACAGGGGTTGGGCGAGCAGTACTTC.

The gene calls are TRBV6-5 and TRBJ1-1, with D possibly being TRBD1 (6 bases). Germline assignment: CDR1 MNHEY and CDR2 SVGAGI. V dropped 0 bases and J dropped 6 bases, with 14 bases sitting between them. The CDR3 length is 15 residues. CDR3 in amino acids: CASSYSTGGLAEAFF. The CDR3 DNA sequence: TGTGCCAGCAGTTACTCGACCGGGGGGCTGGCTGAAGCTTTCTTT.